The 17 T cell receptor beta chains below come from one sample, sequenced in a study of blood T cell repertoires in COVID-19. Clones were read by immunoSEQ multiplex PCR, and TCRdb kept only the in-frame ones, dropping some. The sample lists 84,000 or so clones, approximately 75% occurring once. The sequenced material came from peripheral blood. The receptors here all came from a human donor in a cohort sampled during active COVID-19.

V usage is TRBV7-9 and J usage is TRBJ1-2; possible D gene TRBD1, 5 bases. CDR3 length: 13 residues. CDR1 is SEHNR, CDR2 FQNEAQ, per germline (reference sequence). Trimming cost V 4 bases and J 7 bases, with 13 bases left between them. The CDR3 reads CASSSRQSAGYTF. The CDR3 coding sequence is TGTGCCAGCAGCTCCCGACAGTCTGCTGGCTACACCTTC.

CDR3 DNA: TGCGCCAGCAGCCAAGTCCCGGGACAGTTAGACAATGAGCAGTTCTTC. Its protein product is CASSQVPGQLDNEQFF. This chain links TRBV4-3 with TRBJ2-1, with TRBD1 matching 7 bases. Germline trimming cut 1 base from V and 5 bases from J; bases unmatched to any gene: 8. Germline lookup yields CDR1 LGHNA and CDR2 YSLEER. The CDR3 extends over 16 amino acids.

The rearrangement joins TRBV7-9 to TRBJ2-3, with TRBD2 matching over 9 bases. After removal of 2 bases from V and 6 bases from J, the junction contained 3 bases not matched to a gene. In germline, CDR1 is SEHNR, CDR2 FQNEAQ (reference sequence). There are 14 residues in the CDR3. CDR3 nucleotides: TGTGCCAGCAGCTTAAGCACTAGCGGGGATACGCAGTATTTT. As protein: CASSLSTSGDTQYF.

For this clone: Sequence at one end of the junction differs from germline and may be a read error. J is TRBJ2-5 and V is TRBV7-7; the match to TRBD1 covers 8 bases. The germline V gene has CDR1 SSHAT and CDR2 FNYEAQ (reference sequence). The CDR3 loop spans 16 amino acids. As DNA, the CDR3 is TGTGCTAGCAGCCCAGGACAGGGACGAGGTGTAGAGACCCAGTACTTC. This sequence encodes CASSPGQGRGVETQYF. The whole variable domain, filled in from reference TRBV7-7 and TRBJ2-5, reads GAGVSQSPRYKVTKRGQDVTLRCDPISSHATLYWYQQALGQGPEFLTYFNYEAQPDKSGLPSDRFSAERPEGSISTLTIQRTEQRDSAMYRCASSPGQGRGVETQYFGPGTRLLVL.

The chain combines TRBV7-2 with TRBJ2-1; 15 nucleotides agree with TRBD2. The CDR3 loop spans 14 amino acids. Germline assignment: CDR1 SGHTA and CDR2 FQGNSA. V lost 10 bases, J lost 10 bases, and 8 bases stayed unmatched. CDR3: CAIRTSGGVQEQFF. The CDR3 coding sequence is TGTGCCATTCGGACTAGCGGGGGGGTACAAGAGCAGTTCTTC.

The rearrangement uses TRBV6-5 and TRBJ1-1, with 7 bases lining up with TRBD1. Germline V gene sequence: CDR1 MNHEY, CDR2 SVGAGI. There are 16 residues in the CDR3. Trimming at V came to 1 base and at J to 4 bases, leaving 9 bases not matched to a gene. The CDR3 DNA follows: TGTGCCAGCAGTTACTTTTACAGGGGAGGTGGCACTGAAGCTTTCTTT. Amino acids: CASSYFYRGGGTEAFF.

This chain links TRBV18 with TRBJ1-2; no firm D call. Germline loops: CDR1 KGHSH, CDR2 LQKENI. V was trimmed by 2 bases and J by 6 bases, leaving 22 bases between them. The CDR3 is 17 amino acids. In DNA form, the CDR3 reads TGTGCCAGCTCACCAAGTGAGGGCCCGGTCGGGCGGGATGGCTACACCTTC. Protein sequence: CASSPSEGPVGRDGYTF.

The chain has TRBV9 and TRBJ2-1, with 16 positions matching TRBD2. This CDR3 region has 18 residues. The V gene end was trimmed by 4 bases and the J gene end by 9 bases; junction bases not matched to a gene: 13. Germline V gene sequence: CDR1 SGDLS, CDR2 YYNGEE. The CDR3 DNA follows: TGTGCCAGCAGCTCACTTAGCCTGGGACTAGCGGGGGGGAGTGAGCAGTTCTTC. Encoded protein: CASSSLSLGLAGGSEQFF.

The J gene is TRBJ1-5, the V gene TRBV15; 8 positions match TRBD1. The CDR3 extends over 14 amino acids. V shed 5 bases and J 7 bases; nucleotides not matched to a gene: 7. Germline V gene sequence: CDR1 LNHNV, CDR2 YYDKDF (reference sequence). CDR3 sequence: CATSGGGTGQPQHF. CDR3 DNA: TGTGCCACCAGCGGGGGGGGGACAGGCCAGCCCCAGCATTTT.

V and J are TRBV6-1 and TRBJ1-4, with D perhaps matching TRBD1 (6 bases). Trimming removed 0 bases at V and 10 bases at J, with 15 bases between. CDR3 length equals 15 residues. CDR1 and CDR2 from the germline V gene are MNHNS and SASEGT. Written as DNA, the CDR3 is TGTGCCAGCAGTGAAGCGGACGGGGTAGGGGGAAAACTGTTTTTT. Translating gives CASSEADGVGGKLFF.

The chain recombines TRBV9 with TRBJ2-5, with 10 bases fitting TRBD2. This CDR3 region has 16 residues. The J segment lost 5 bases and the V segment lost 0 bases, leaving 7 bases of the junction unmatched. Germline V gives CDR1 SGDLS, CDR2 YYNGEE. The CDR3 nucleotides read TGTGCCAGCAGCGTAGGAATAGCGGGGGGCCAGGAGACCCAGTACTTC. Translation gives CASSVGIAGGQETQYF.

To note about this clone: At the DNA level, this CDR3 is encoded by other sequences in the same sample as well. V usage is TRBV9 and J usage is TRBJ1-6; TRBD1 is a possible D gene (5 bases). Germline V gene data show CDR1 as SGDLS and CDR2 as YYNGEE. The ends were cut back, 2 bases at V and 10 bases at J, with 13 bases in the middle. The CDR3 consists of 14 residues. CDR3: CASSVGWGDSPLHF. The DNA of the CDR3 is TGTGCCAGCAGCGTTGGGTGGGGGGACTCACCCCTCCACTTT.

This chain connects TRBV4-2 to TRBJ2-4; D perhaps matches TRBD2 (6 bases). With 8 bases removed from V and 6 bases from J, the gap between germline ends came to 14 bases. Germline values: CDR1 LGHNA, CDR2 YNFKEQ. CDR3 length: 13 amino acids. This CDR3 is CASAEEGGNIQYF. Here the CDR3 DNA reads TGTGCCAGCGCGGAGGAGGGCGGAAACATTCAGTACTTC.

J is TRBJ2-2 and V is TRBV9, with 7 bases fitting TRBD2. Germline V gene sequence: CDR1 SGDLS, CDR2 YYNGEE. Trimming cost V 5 bases and J 4 bases; bases outside gene matches: 5. The CDR3 length is 14 residues. CDR3 nucleotides: TGTGCCAGCAGGGGGGGGTCCCCCACCGGGGAGCTGTTTTTT. The encoded protein is CASRGGSPTGELFF. Using reference TRBV9 and TRBJ2-2 for the parts outside the CDR3, the full variable domain is DSGVTQTPKHLITATGQRVTLRCSPRSGDLSVYWYQQSLDQGLQFLIQYYNGEERAKGNILERFSAQQFPDLHSELNLSSLELGDSALYFCASRGGSPTGELFFGEGSRLTVL.

This clone was detected only once. The chain carries TRBV5-1 and TRBJ1-4; TRBD1 might be the D (5 bases). The germline V and J ends were trimmed by 2 bases and 7 bases, with 12 bases remaining between them. Germline CDR1 and CDR2: SGHRS and YFSETQ. This CDR3 is built from 14 residues. The CDR3 sequence is CASSLGAPGEKLFF. In DNA, the CDR3 is TGCGCCAGCAGCTTAGGGGCCCCGGGTGAAAAACTGTTTTTT.

J is TRBJ2-1 and V is TRBV7-3; 13 nucleotides line up with TRBD2. Germline V gene sequence: CDR1 SGHTA, CDR2 FQGTGA. With V trimmed by 6 bases and J by 7 bases, 9 bases remained unmatched. CDR3 length equals 16 residues. The CDR3 reads CASSPTSGGFRNEQFF. In DNA form, the CDR3 reads TGTGCCAGCAGTCCGACTAGCGGGGGGTTTCGAAATGAGCAGTTCTTC.

The CDR3 loop reads CASSYLLAGGPDTGELFF. The CDR3 nucleotides read TGTGCCAGCAGTTACCTTCTAGCGGGGGGGCCGGACACCGGGGAGCTGTTTTTT. This rearrangement joins TRBV6-2 or TRBV6-3 to TRBJ2-2; 12 bases map to TRBD2. This CDR3 spans 18 amino acids. Germline trimming cut 2 bases from V and 3 bases from J; bases unmatched to any gene: 7. Germline loops: CDR1 MNHEY, CDR2 SVGEGT.